This entry lists 23 T cell receptor beta chains sequenced from one sample in a study of T cell responses to AZD1222 COVID-19 vaccine. Some clones are missing from TCRdb's copy, which holds only in-frame ones; the method was immunoSEQ multiplex PCR. This table has 110,000 to 150,000 clones, roughly 92% appearing once. The sequencing here drew on peripheral blood, taken on day 0 of AZD1222 vaccination. Source of these receptors: an adult in good health.

The rearrangement links TRBV19 to TRBJ2-2; 10 nucleotides align to TRBD2. Trimming cost V 6 bases and J 5 bases; bases outside gene matches: 9. The germline gives CDR1 LNHDA, CDR2 SQIVND (reference sequence). CDR3 size: 16 residues. The CDR3 spells CASSPRASGRTGELFF. As DNA, the CDR3 is TGTGCCAGTAGCCCCCGGGCTAGCGGGAGAACCGGGGAGCTGTTTTTT.

The chain combines TRBV5-4 with TRBJ2-3, with TRBD1 as a possible D gene (6 bases). The V gene lost 2 bases and the J gene lost 2 bases, with 21 bases spanning the gap. The CDR3 extends over 18 amino acids. In germline, CDR1 is SGHNT, CDR2 YYREEE (reference sequence). The CDR3 is CASSFVLGAEIITDTQYF. For the CDR3, the DNA is TGTGCCAGCAGCTTCGTTCTGGGGGCTGAGATTATCACAGATACGCAGTATTTT.

The chain is built from TRBV9 and TRBJ2-3; D gene unclear. The germline V and J ends were trimmed by 0 bases and 9 bases, with 11 bases remaining between them. This CDR3 has 13 residues. Germline loops: CDR1 SGDLS, CDR2 YYNGEE. This CDR3 is CASSVADQITQYF. CDR3 bases: TGTGCCAGCAGCGTAGCTGACCAGATAACGCAGTATTTT.

The V and J genes are TRBV4-2 and TRBJ1-2; the D is unclear. Trimming cost V 0 bases and J 0 bases, with 8 bases left between them. Per the germline V gene, CDR1 is LGHNA and CDR2 is YNFKEQ. This CDR3 comprises 15 residues. CDR3 nucleotides: TGTGCCAGCAGCCAAGATTTGCGAGCTAACTATGGCTACACCTTC. Its protein product is CASSQDLRANYGYTF.

The genes are TRBV11-2 and TRBJ2-1, with D perhaps matching TRBD1 (5 bases). V lost 5 bases to trimming and J lost 4 bases, with 15 bases between them. This CDR3 spans 15 amino acids. Germline V gene sequence: CDR1 SGHAT, CDR2 FQNNGV. Written as DNA, the CDR3 is TGTGCCAGCAGCCCTTCGGCAGGGAATTACAATGAGCAGTTCTTC. This codes for CASSPSAGNYNEQFF.

V gene TRBV27 combines with J gene TRBJ1-4; 8 bases align to TRBD1. This CDR3 is built from 17 residues. V was pared by 8 bases and J by 8 bases, with 19 bases of the junction left unmatched. Germline loops: CDR1 MNHEY, CDR2 SMNVEV (reference sequence). CDR3 bases: TGTGCCAGCGGCCCAGGACAGGGCGGAATGACGTTGGAAAAACTGTTTTTT. This codes for CASGPGQGGMTLEKLFF.

The rearrangement joins TRBV5-5 to TRBJ1-5, with no clear D. There are 15 residues in the CDR3. CDR1 is SGHKS and CDR2 is YYEKEE in the germline V gene (reference sequence). Trimming removed 2 bases at V and 4 bases at J, with 13 bases between. The chain's CDR3 is CASSLGWAVNQPQHF. The CDR3 DNA follows: TGTGCCAGCAGCTTAGGTTGGGCCGTTAATCAGCCCCAGCATTTT.

V is TRBV5-1 and J is TRBJ2-3, with 11 nucleotides matching TRBD2. Germline V gene sequence: CDR1 SGHRS, CDR2 YFSETQ. The V segment lost 0 bases and the J segment 2 bases; nucleotides outside the gene matches: 8. There are 18 residues in the CDR3. The CDR3 DNA sequence: TGCGCCAGCAGCTTGGTGGCTAGCGGGAGGCCTTCCACAGATACGCAGTATTTT. The encoded protein is CASSLVASGRPSTDTQYF.

V gene TRBV5-1 combines with J gene TRBJ2-1; 11 nucleotides agree with TRBD2. Trimming removed 4 bases from V and 0 bases from J; junction bases left unmatched: 12. The CDR3 sequence is 19 residues long. Germline V gene data show CDR1 as SGHRS and CDR2 as YFSETQ. The CDR3 is CASSQLAGVLPGSYNEQFF. The CDR3 nucleotides read TGCGCCAGCAGCCAACTAGCGGGAGTCCTACCAGGCTCCTACAATGAGCAGTTCTTC. The complete variable domain, with remaining parts taken from reference TRBV5-1 and TRBJ2-1, reads KAGVTQTPRYLIKTRGQQVTLSCSPISGHRSVSWYQQTPGQGLQFLFEYFSETQRNKGNFPGRFSGRQFSNSRSEMNVSTLELGDSALYLCASSQLAGVLPGSYNEQFFGPGTRLTVL.

This chain joins TRBV3-1 (or the pseudogene TRBV3-2) and TRBJ2-1, with D perhaps TRBD2 (5 bases). CDR3 length: 15 amino acids. Trimming removed 0 bases at V and 5 bases at J, with 11 bases between. CDR1 is LGHDT and CDR2 is YNNKEL in the germline V gene (reference sequence). CDR3: CASSQEPGDNNEQFF. The CDR3 bases are TGTGCCAGCAGCCAAGAACCCGGGGATAACAATGAGCAGTTCTTC.

As DNA, the CDR3 is TGTGCCAGTAGTATAATCAACAGGGGATTGGATCAGCCCCAGCATTTT. Protein: CASSIINRGLDQPQHF. The rearrangement links TRBV19 to TRBJ1-5; TRBD1 matches at 7 bases. The trim removed 2 bases at V and 5 bases at J, leaving 9 bases unmatched. This CDR3 is 16 amino acids long. Germline assignment: CDR1 LNHDA and CDR2 SQIVND (reference sequence).

The chain is built from TRBV19 and TRBJ1-2; no clear D gene. This CDR3 region has 16 residues. CDR1 and CDR2 (germline): LNHDA, SQIVND (reference sequence). V was shortened by 6 bases and J by 0 bases, with 17 bases between the two germline ends. The CDR3 region has the DNA TGTGCCAGTAGCCGTAGGGCAGGCTTTACTAACTATGGCTACACCTTC. Translated, it gives CASSRRAGFTNYGYTF.

This clone was seen just once. The V and J genes are TRBV14 and TRBJ1-6; the D gene is possibly TRBD1 (6 bases). CDR1 is SGHDN, CDR2 FVKESK, per germline. V shed 4 bases and J shed 2 bases, with 12 bases lying between them. The length of the CDR3 is 16 residues. CDR3 residues: CASSRSRGTYNSPLHF. In DNA form, the CDR3 reads TGTGCCAGCAGCCGCTCCAGGGGAACCTATAATTCACCCCTCCACTTT.

This rearrangement joins TRBV28 to TRBJ2-2; 7 bases line up with TRBD2. The V and J ends lost 6 bases and 4 bases, in that order; junction bases with no gene match: 8. This CDR3 contains 15 residues. Germline V gene data show CDR1 as MDHEN and CDR2 as SYDVKM. The CDR3 sequence: CASSPVPGGTGELFF. DNA for the CDR3: TGTGCCAGCAGCCCTGTCCCGGGGGGCACCGGGGAGCTGTTTTTT. Using reference TRBV28 and TRBJ2-2 for the parts outside the CDR3, the full variable domain is DVKVTQSSRYLVKRTGEKVFLECVQDMDHENMFWYRQDPGLGLRLIYFSYDVKMKEKGDIPEGYSVSREKKERFSLILESASTNQTSMYLCASSPVPGGTGELFFGEGSRLTVL.

This clone was recorded a few times. This chain uses TRBV6-2 or TRBV6-3 with TRBJ2-7, with D perhaps matching TRBD2 (5 bases). Trimming left V 0 bases short and J 4 bases short, with 7 bases between. CDR1 is MNHEY, CDR2 SVGEGT, per germline. The CDR3 has 13 residues. CDR3 in DNA: TGTGCCAGCAGTTACTCGGAGGATTACGAGCAGTACTTC. It codes for CASSYSEDYEQYF.

The J gene is TRBJ2-3, the V gene TRBV29-1, with 9 bases matching TRBD2. Trimming cost V 2 bases and J 5 bases; bases outside gene matches: 5. Germline lookup yields CDR1 SQVTM and CDR2 ANQGSEA. The CDR3 is 14 residues long. The CDR3 is CSVEFGAGGDTQYF. CDR3 sequence (DNA): TGCAGCGTTGAATTCGGAGCGGGAGGAGATACGCAGTATTTT.

The gene calls are TRBV19 and TRBJ2-3, with unresolved D. Trimming cost V 6 bases and J 3 bases, with 16 bases left between them. Germline CDR1 reads LNHDA; CDR2 reads SQIVND (reference sequence). CDR3 length equals 15 residues. For the CDR3, the DNA is TGTGCCAGTAGCCTCACCGTTGGATGGACAGATACGCAGTATTTT. Protein: CASSLTVGWTDTQYF.

The rearrangement links TRBV3-1 (or the pseudogene TRBV3-2) to TRBJ1-3, with D tentatively TRBD1 (5 bases). The CDR3 sequence is 16 residues long. Trimming took 4 bases from V and 3 from J, leaving 16 bases between them. CDR1 is LGHDT, CDR2 YNNKEL, per germline (reference sequence). The CDR3 DNA sequence: TGTGCCAGCAGCCCCCGCGGATGGAGGGGTGGAAACACCATATATTTT. Amino acid sequence: CASSPRGWRGGNTIYF.

V gene TRBV9 combines with J gene TRBJ1-2; D not certain. Per germline, CDR1 SGDLS and CDR2 YYNGEE. The CDR3 totals 16 residues. Trimming stripped 1 base from V and 7 bases from J, with 20 bases between. CDR3 DNA: TGTGCCAGCAGCGTAAGTTTGACGGTACGACAAGGTGGCTACACCTTC. Its protein is CASSVSLTVRQGGYTF.

The chain combines TRBV7-3 with TRBJ1-2; weak D call: TRBD1 (5 bases). Trimming shortened V by 0 bases and J by 8 bases, and 10 bases separated the two germline ends. Germline V gives CDR1 SGHTA, CDR2 FQGTGA. This CDR3 has 13 amino acids. Here the CDR3 reads CASSLTGDAGYTF. The CDR3 DNA is TGTGCCAGCAGCTTAACAGGGGATGCGGGCTACACCTTC.

The V gene is TRBV7-9, the J gene TRBJ1-5; D perhaps matches TRBD1 (5 bases). CDR1 and CDR2 from the germline V gene are SEHNR and FQNEAQ (reference sequence). The CDR3 spans 13 residues. Trimming left V 5 bases short and J 11 bases short, with 16 bases between. The CDR3 nucleotides are TGTGCCAGCAGCCGGGGCCCTCAAGGGGCCCAGCATTTT. This encodes CASSRGPQGAQHF.

This clone was observed once. V is TRBV11-2 and J is TRBJ1-6; D uncertain. The CDR3 runs to 14 residues. CDR1 SGHAT and CDR2 FQNNGV come from the germline V gene. The ends were cut back, 3 bases at V and 10 bases at J, with 13 bases in the middle. The DNA for the CDR3 is TGTGCCAGCAGCTTGTTGTTGGGAGTGTCACCCCTCCACTTT. The encoded protein is CASSLLLGVSPLHF. Supplemented by reference TRBV11-2 and TRBJ1-6, the full variable domain reads EAGVAQSPRYKIIEKRQSVAFWCNPISGHATLYWYQQILGQGPKLLIQFQNNGVVDDSQLPKDRFSAERLKGVDSTLKIQPAKLEDSAVYLCASSLLLGVSPLHFGNGTRLTVT.

The J gene is TRBJ2-7, the V gene TRBV9, with D hard to call. V was shortened by 0 bases and J by 2 bases, with 9 bases between the two germline ends. Germline CDR1 reads SGDLS; CDR2 reads YYNGEE. CDR3 length equals 14 residues. For the CDR3, the DNA is TGTGCCAGCAGCGTAGGGGTGCCCGCCTACGAGCAGTACTTC. This gives the protein CASSVGVPAYEQYF.